This T cell receptor (beta chain) was retrieved from a study of blood T cell repertoires in COVID-19. Background on the study: T cells, B-cell-depleted T cells, or PBMCs provided the cDNA or gDNA that served as material.

Looked up from germline, CDR1 is SNHLY and CDR2 is FYNNEI. The CDR3 totals 12 residues. Between the trimmed V and J ends, which lost 3 bases and 6 bases, there was a span of 8 bases. Some clones are missing from TCRdb's copy, which holds only in-frame ones; the method was immunoSEQ multiplex PCR. The sample has 300,000 or so clones; 85% to 90% are singletons. The V gene is TRBV2, the J gene TRBJ1-2; D unclear. The sequenced sample was peripheral blood. This clonotype was sampled from a woman in her thirties or forties with acute or convalescent COVID-19. The CDR3 nucleotides read TGTGCCAGCAGTGAGTTAGTGAATGGCTACACCTTC. This encodes CASSELVNGYTF.